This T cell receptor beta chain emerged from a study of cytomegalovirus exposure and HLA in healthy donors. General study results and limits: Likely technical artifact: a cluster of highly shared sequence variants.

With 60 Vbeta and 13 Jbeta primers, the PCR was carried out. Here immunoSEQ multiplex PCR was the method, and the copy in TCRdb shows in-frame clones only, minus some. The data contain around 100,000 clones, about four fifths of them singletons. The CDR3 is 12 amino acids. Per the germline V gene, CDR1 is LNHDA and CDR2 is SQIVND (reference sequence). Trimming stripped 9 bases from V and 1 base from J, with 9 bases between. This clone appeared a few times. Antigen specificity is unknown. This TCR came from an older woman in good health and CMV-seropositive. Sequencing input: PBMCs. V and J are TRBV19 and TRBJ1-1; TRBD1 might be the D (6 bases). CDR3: CASTQGNTEAFF. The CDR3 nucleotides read TGTGCCAGCACACAGGGGAACACTGAAGCTTTCTTT. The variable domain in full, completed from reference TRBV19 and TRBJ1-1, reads DGGITQSPKYLFRKEGQNVTLSCEQNLNHDAMYWYRQDPGQGLRLIYYSQIVNDFQKGDIAEGYSVSREKKESFPLTVTSAQKNPTAFYLCASTQGNTEAFFGQGTRLTVV.